The rows below give T cell receptor beta chains drawn from one sample of a study of cytomegalovirus exposure and HLA in healthy donors. Produced via immunoSEQ multiplex PCR; TCRdb's table is partial and in-frame only. The sample gives about 90,000 clones, roughly 60% of which show up once; roughly a fifth is in the top ten. Input material: PBMCs. The receptors derive from a woman in her 50s in good health and CMV-seropositive. Each CDR3 is given with its conserved first and last residue. The D gene is left open where the match is weak. Clone size is stated in some rows and not others, as once, few, many or a class when expanded.

>TRBJ2-1|.|.|TRBV25-1
TGTGCCAGCAGTGAATGGAGCGATGAGCAGTTCTTC
CASSEWSDEQFF
>TRBJ2-2|TRBD1|few|TRBV28
TGTGCCAGCAGTTTGGACAGGGAATCCTCTCCGGGCGGGGAGCTGTTTTTT
CASSLDRESSPGGELFF
>TRBJ1-2|TRBD1|.|TRBV5-6
TGTGCCAGCAGCCTCGAGGGCAGGGGGCTTCTTAATGGCTACACCTTC
CASSLEGRGLLNGYTF
>TRBJ1-2|TRBD1|.|TRBV19
TGTGCCAGTAGTACAGGGACAGCAGATGATGGCTACACCTTC
CASSTGTADDGYTF
>TRBJ2-7|TRBD2|.|TRBV7-6
TGTGCCAGCAGCTTACTACAGCGGGGCGAGCAGTACTTC
CASSLLQRGEQYF
>TRBJ2-3|TRBD1|few|TRBV19
TGTGCCAGTAGTGACCAGGGGGCAGGAGATACGCAGTATTTT
CASSDQGAGDTQYF
>TRBJ2-5|TRBD1|.|TRBV7-2
TGTGCCAGCAGGAAAGGACAGGGGGGAGAGACCCAGTACTTC
CASRKGQGGETQYF
>TRBJ1-3|.|.|TRBV7-2
TGTGCCAGCAGCTTAGACATCCGCTCTGGAAACACCATATATTTT
CASSLDIRSGNTIYF
>TRBJ2-7|TRBD1|.|TRBV7-9
TGTGCCAGCAGCTTAGCAACAGGGGGCCGTTCCTACGAGCAGTACTTC
CASSLATGGRSYEQYF
>TRBJ2-5|TRBD1|few|TRBV15
TGTGCCACCAGCAGGAAGGGACAGGGTTGGGGAGAGACCCAGTACTTC
CATSRKGQGWGETQYF
>TRBJ2-5|TRBD1|.|TRBV5-1
TGCGCCAGCAGATCACGGACAGGGGGACAAGAGACCCAGTACTTC
CASRSRTGGQETQYF
>TRBJ1-1|.|.|TRBV2
TGTGCCAGCGACGAGGGGAACACTGAAGCTTTCTTT
CASDEGNTEAFF
>TRBJ1-4|.|.|TRBV2
TGTGCCAGCAGTGAGGGCCTAAGTAGGGGGGAAAAACTGTTTTTT
CASSEGLSRGEKLFF
>TRBJ2-3|.|.|TRBV5-1
TGCGCCAGCAGCTTGTGGCAGGGGACCACAGATACGCAGTATTTT
CASSLWQGTTDTQYF
>TRBJ2-5|.|few|TRBV6-5
TGTGCCAGCACTCGGACCACGGGGGTCCAAGAGACCCAGTACTTC
CASTRTTGVQETQYF
>TRBJ2-7|.|.|TRBV20-1
TGCAGTGCCCAGGGTAACCGCGAGCAGTACTTC
CSAQGNREQYF
>TRBJ2-1|TRBD1|.|TRBV28
TGTGCCAGCATCGCCTGGGGGGACAGGTCCCGGAATGAGCAGTTCTTC
CASIAWGDRSRNEQFF
>TRBJ2-6|TRBD1|.|TRBV6-1
TGTGCCAGCAGCACAGGGGATGAGGCCAACGTCCTGACTTTC
CASSTGDEANVLTF
>TRBJ1-6|TRBD1|few|TRBV7-9
TGTGCCAGCAGCTTCGGGACAGGGGGGGATAATTCACCCCTCCACTTT
CASSFGTGGDNSPLHF
>TRBJ2-1|.|.|TRBV27
TGTGCCACCCGCAGGGGGGCATACGAGTTCTTC
CATRRGAYEFF
>TRBJ2-3|.|few|TRBV27
TGTGCCAGCAGTTTTTCCTCGTCACCGGGAGATACGCAGTATTTT
CASSFSSSPGDTQYF
>TRBJ2-5|.|.|TRBV7-3
TGTGCCAGCAGCACCCCAGGGCTGGGGGAGACCCAGTACTTC
CASSTPGLGETQYF
>TRBJ2-5|.|.|TRBV6-5
TGTGCCAGCAGTTACGGGCTCTTGGAGACCCAGTACTTC
CASSYGLLETQYF
>TRBJ2-7|.|few|TRBV10-1
TGCGCCAGCAGTGATTCAGTAACAGGGCACGAGCAGTACTTC
CASSDSVTGHEQYF
>TRBJ1-3|TRBD1|.|TRBV30
TGTGCCTTAAGGACAGGGATTGGGCGGCACTCTGGAAACACCATATATTTT
CALRTGIGRHSGNTIYF
>TRBJ1-4|.|.|TRBV7-2
TGTGCCAGCAGCCTGTCCTCAGCAACTAATGAAAAACTGTTTTTT
CASSLSSATNEKLFF
>TRBJ2-1|TRBD2|.|TRBV27
TGTGCCAGCAGTTTATCGGTAGCGGGGGCCGATGAGCAGTTCTTC
CASSLSVAGADEQFF
>TRBJ1-1|TRBD1|few|TRBV5-4
TGTGCCAGCAGCCTGGACGACAGGGGGAACACTGAAGCTTTCTTT
CASSLDDRGNTEAFF
>TRBJ2-3|.|.|TRBV5-1
TGCGCCAGCAGCTTGGAGCGGGCAGGAGGAGCAGATACGCAGTATTTT
CASSLERAGGADTQYF
>TRBJ2-7|.|.|TRBV11-2
TGTGCCAGCAGCTTAGATCGGCAGGGAACCTACGAGCAGTACTTC
CASSLDRQGTYEQYF
>TRBJ2-7|.|few|TRBV7-6
TGTGCCAGCAGCTTAGCGTCAGGGTCAACTATTTACGAGCAGTACTTC
CASSLASGSTIYEQYF
>TRBJ1-3|TRBD1|few|TRBV7-9
TGTGCCAGCAGCTTAAGCCGACAGGGAAGCTCTGGAAACACCATATATTTT
CASSLSRQGSSGNTIYF
>TRBJ2-3|TRBD2|.|TRBV29-1
TGCAGCGTTGAATTTGTCGGGGGGACAGATACGCAGTATTTT
CSVEFVGGTDTQYF
>TRBJ2-1|TRBD2|.|TRBV6-1
TGTGCCAGCAGTGAATCATCGGGGGGATACAATGAGCAGTTCTTC
CASSESSGGYNEQFF
>TRBJ1-1|.|.|TRBV5-1
TGCGCCAGCAGCGGGGGGAACCTGAACACTGAAGCTTTCTTT
CASSGGNLNTEAFF
>TRBJ1-1|TRBD1|.|TRBV6-1
TGTGCCAGCAGATCTGCAGACAGGGGATGGACTGAAGCTTTCTTT
CASRSADRGWTEAFF
>TRBJ2-5|TRBD2|.|TRBV5-1
TGCGCCAGTAGACGAAGCGGGGGGCAAGAGACCCAGTACTTC
CASRRSGGQETQYF
>TRBJ2-7|TRBD2|few|TRBV7-8
TGTGCCAGCAGCTTAGCCTTGGCTAGCGGGGAGGGGCGTTTATACGAGCAGTACTTC
CASSLALASGEGRLYEQYF
>TRBJ1-6|.|.|TRBV6-1
TGTGCCAGCAGTCGACAAAGTAGCGATTCACCCCTCCACTTT
CASSRQSSDSPLHF
>TRBJ1-5|.|.|TRBV7-9
TGTTCCAGCGGGCTGGATAGCAATCAGCCCCAGCATTTT
CSSGLDSNQPQHF
>TRBJ1-2|.|.|TRBV12-2
TGTGCACGGCCCATGAAGCGCAGTGTAACGACAGGGGGCTATGGCTACACCTTC
CARPMKRSVTTGGYGYTF
>TRBJ2-7|TRBD2|.|TRBV19
TGTGCCAGTAGTAAGAAAGGGACTAGCGGACTCTCCTACGAGCAGTACTTC
CASSKKGTSGLSYEQYF
>TRBJ2-3|.|.|TRBV9
TGTGCCAGCAGCCACCGGGACTCCACAGATACGCAGTATTTT
CASSHRDSTDTQYF
>TRBJ2-3|TRBD2|.|TRBV19
TGTGCCAGTAGTATAGGTAGCGGGGGGGGCACAGATACGCAGTATTTT
CASSIGSGGGTDTQYF
>TRBJ1-1|TRBD1|once|TRBV18
TGTGCCAGCTCACCCCTCGACAGGGGCGGCGGCACTGAAGCTTTCTTT
CASSPLDRGGGTEAFF
>TRBJ1-6|.|few|TRBV27
TGTGCCAGCAGTCTCAGGGTCTATAATTCACCCCTCCACTTT
CASSLRVYNSPLHF
>TRBJ1-2|.|.|TRBV5-4
TGTGCCAGCAGCTTGGGAGGGCCCGATGGCTACACCTTC
CASSLGGPDGYTF
>TRBJ2-7|TRBD1|few|TRBV2
TGTGCCAGCAGCTTGGGGGACAGGAGTACCTACGAGCAGTACTTC
CASSLGDRSTYEQYF
>TRBJ2-3|.|.|TRBV29-1
TGCAGCGTTGAGCCCGAGCTCACAGATACGCAGTATTTT
CSVEPELTDTQYF
>TRBJ1-1|.|.|TRBV4-3
TGCGCCAGCAGCCTCCAGGGCACTGAAGCTTTCTTT
CASSLQGTEAFF
>TRBJ1-5|TRBD1|few|TRBV6-6
TGTGCCACCCAGACAGGGTGGAATCAGCCCCAGCATTTT
CATQTGWNQPQHF